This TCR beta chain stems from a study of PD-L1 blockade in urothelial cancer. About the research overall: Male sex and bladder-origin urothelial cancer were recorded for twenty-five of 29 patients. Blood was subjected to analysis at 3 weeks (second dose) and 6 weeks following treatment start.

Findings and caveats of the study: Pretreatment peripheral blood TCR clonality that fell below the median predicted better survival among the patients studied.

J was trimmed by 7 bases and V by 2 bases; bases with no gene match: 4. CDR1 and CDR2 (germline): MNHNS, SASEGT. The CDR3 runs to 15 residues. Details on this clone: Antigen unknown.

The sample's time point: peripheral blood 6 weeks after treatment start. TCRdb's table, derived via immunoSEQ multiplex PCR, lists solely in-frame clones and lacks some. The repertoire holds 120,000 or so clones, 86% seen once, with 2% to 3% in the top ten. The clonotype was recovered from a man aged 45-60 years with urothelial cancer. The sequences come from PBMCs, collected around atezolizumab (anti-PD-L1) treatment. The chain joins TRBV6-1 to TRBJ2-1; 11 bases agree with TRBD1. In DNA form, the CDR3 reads TGTGCCAGCAGTGAACGAGGACAGGGGGCAAATGAGCAGTTCTTC. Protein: CASSERGQGANEQFF.